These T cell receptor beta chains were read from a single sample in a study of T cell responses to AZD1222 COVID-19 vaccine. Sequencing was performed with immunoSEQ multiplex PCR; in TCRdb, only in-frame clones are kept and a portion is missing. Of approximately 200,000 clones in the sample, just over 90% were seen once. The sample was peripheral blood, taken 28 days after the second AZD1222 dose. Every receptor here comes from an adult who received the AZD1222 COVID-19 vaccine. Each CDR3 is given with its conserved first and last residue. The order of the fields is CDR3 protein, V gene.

CASSLLFGTEAFF TRBV5-1
CASSLYTSGSTTDTQYF TRBV19
CASSQVPELSTDTQYF TRBV3-1/TRBV3-2
CASSLGQSNYGYTF TRBV7-2
CASSQGLGGQPQHF TRBV3-1/TRBV3-2
CASSFRLAGSDVQYF TRBV28
CASMGTSGKGAPGELFF TRBV28
CASSQVPGLVPYEQYF TRBV4-3
CASSSIINEQYF TRBV12-3/TRBV12-4
CASSPPDQGYEQYF TRBV18
CASSLGHGNTEAFF TRBV7-8
CASSPSSNTGELFF TRBV13
CASSPYSGETGTEAFF TRBV18
CASSPNSGGGYTF TRBV7-3